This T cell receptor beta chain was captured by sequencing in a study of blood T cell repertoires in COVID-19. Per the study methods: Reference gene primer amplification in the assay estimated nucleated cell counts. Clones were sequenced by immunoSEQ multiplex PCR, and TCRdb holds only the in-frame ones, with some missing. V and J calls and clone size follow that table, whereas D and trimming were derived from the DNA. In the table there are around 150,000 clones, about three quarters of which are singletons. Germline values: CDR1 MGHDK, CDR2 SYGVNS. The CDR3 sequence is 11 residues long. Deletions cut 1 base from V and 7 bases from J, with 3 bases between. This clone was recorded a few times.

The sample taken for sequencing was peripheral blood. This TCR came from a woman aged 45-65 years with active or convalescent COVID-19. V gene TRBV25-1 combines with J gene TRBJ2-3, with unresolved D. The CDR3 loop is CASSESYTQYF. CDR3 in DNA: TGTGCCAGCAGTGAATCATATACGCAGTATTTT.